These 13 T cell receptor beta chains were all obtained from the same sample, sequenced in a study of blood T cell repertoires in COVID-19. Assay used: immunoSEQ multiplex PCR; TCRdb lists only in-frame clones, some missing. The sample includes more than 200,000 clones, about nine tenths of them seen just once. The source material was PBMCs or T cells enriched from blood (not recorded which). The source is a woman in her thirties with acute COVID-19.

The DNA of the CDR3 is TGCGCCAGCAGCTTTTGGTGGACGGGACAGGGGGAAGAAGAAGCTTTCTTT. Translation: CASSFWWTGQGEEEAFF. V and J are TRBV5-1 and TRBJ1-1, with 11 bases matching TRBD1. The CDR3 has 17 residues. CDR1 and CDR2 (germline): SGHRS, YFSETQ. After removal of 2 bases from V and 8 bases from J, the junction contained 14 bases not matched to a gene.

This rearrangement joins TRBV2 to TRBJ1-5; D perhaps matches TRBD1 (5 bases). Germline CDR1 is SNHLY and CDR2 is FYNNEI. V dropped 4 bases and J dropped 2 bases, with 18 bases sitting between them. This CDR3 has 17 residues. CDR3 sequence reads: CASSVQASRVGNQPQHF. DNA of the CDR3: TGTGCCAGCAGTGTCCAAGCCAGCAGGGTAGGCAATCAGCCCCAGCATTTT.

DNA for the CDR3: TGTGCCAGCAGCGTAGGGCCACTAGCGGGAACCTACGAGCAGTACTTC. This encodes CASSVGPLAGTYEQYF. The chain recombines TRBV9 with TRBJ2-7, with 10 bases aligning to TRBD2. CDR3 length: 16 amino acids. In germline, CDR1 is SGDLS, CDR2 YYNGEE. V shed 0 bases, J shed 2 bases, and the junction held 5 bases outside the gene matches.

The gene calls are TRBV28 and TRBJ2-3; 11 nucleotides align to TRBD2. Germline CDR1 reads MDHEN; CDR2 reads SYDVKM. Trimming removed 1 base from V and 0 bases from J; junction bases left unmatched: 6. The CDR3 sequence is 18 residues long. CDR3 bases: TGTGCCAGCAGTTTATATAGCGGGGGGGCCACTAGCACAGATACGCAGTATTTT. The encoded protein is CASSLYSGGATSTDTQYF.

The chain has TRBV19 and TRBJ2-4, with D unresolved. The V end was cut by 5 bases, the J end by 4 bases, with 15 bases between. Germline loops: CDR1 LNHDA, CDR2 SQIVND (reference sequence). The CDR3 runs 15 residues. For the CDR3, the DNA is TGTGCCAGTAGTTCCCCGGGTCAGCAAAAAAACATTCAGTACTTC. Its protein is CASSSPGQQKNIQYF. The full variable domain, its missing parts supplied by reference TRBV19 and TRBJ2-4, is DGGITQSPKYLFRKEGQNVTLSCEQNLNHDAMYWYRQDPGQGLRLIYYSQIVNDFQKGDIAEGYSVSREKKESFPLTVTSAQKNPTAFYLCASSSPGQQKNIQYFGAGTRLSVL.

This chain links TRBV6-5 with TRBJ1-5, with D unresolved. V lost 8 bases to trimming and J lost 0 bases, with 14 bases between them. There are 15 residues in the CDR3. Per the germline V gene, CDR1 is MNHEY and CDR2 is SVGAGI. DNA of the CDR3: TGTGCCAGCTCGGAAACAGATAATAGCAATCAGCCCCAGCATTTT. It specifies CASSETDNSNQPQHF.

The chain couples TRBV7-3 to TRBJ1-1; D gene uncertain. V dropped 1 base and J dropped 7 bases, with 10 bases sitting between them. The germline CDR1 and CDR2 sequences are SGHTA and FQGTGA. This CDR3 has 13 amino acids. The CDR3 region is CASSLSGRYEAFF. CDR3 sequence (DNA): TGTGCCAGCAGCTTAAGTGGTAGATATGAAGCTTTCTTT.

The chain is built from TRBV6-4 and TRBJ2-1; no firm D call. The CDR3 spans 15 residues. Germline loops: CDR1 MRHNA, CDR2 SNTAGT. With 3 bases removed from V and 7 bases from J, the gap between germline ends came to 16 bases. The CDR3 coding sequence is TGTGCCAGCAGTGAATCTCCAGCGTACACGAATGAGCAGTTCTTC. Protein: CASSESPAYTNEQFF.

This chain connects TRBV6-5 to TRBJ1-2; 11 bases match TRBD1. The V segment lost 4 bases and the J segment 6 bases; nucleotides outside the gene matches: 1. Germline loops: CDR1 MNHEY, CDR2 SVGAGI. This CDR3 is 13 amino acids long. CDR3 bases: TGTGCCAGCAGTTTGGGACAGGGGGATGGCTACACCTTC. Its protein is CASSLGQGDGYTF.

V is TRBV7-9 and J is TRBJ1-2; D may be TRBD1 (5 bases). V was pared by 4 bases and J by 2 bases, with 11 bases between. The CDR3 sequence is 14 residues long. Germline V gene data show CDR1 as SEHNR and CDR2 as FQNEAQ (reference sequence). CDR3 coding DNA: TGTGCCAGCAGCTCAGAGACAGCCAACTATGGCTACACCTTC. Translation: CASSSETANYGYTF.

The chain combines TRBV18 with TRBJ1-6, with TRBD1 as a possible D gene (5 bases). Trimming left V 6 bases short and J 7 bases short, with 16 bases between. CDR1 is KGHSH, CDR2 LQKENI, per germline. The CDR3 runs to 15 residues. CDR3 nucleotides: TGTGCCAGCTCCCCCCGGGGACTGGAAAATTCACCCCTCCACTTT. Amino acids: CASSPRGLENSPLHF.

The CDR3 region is CASSNYAGQDSYEQYF. The CDR3 nucleotides are TGTGCCAGCAGCAATTACGCCGGACAGGATAGCTACGAGCAGTACTTC. This chain links TRBV27 with TRBJ2-7, with TRBD1 matching over 7 bases. The CDR3 sequence is 16 residues long. The germline CDR1 and CDR2 sequences are MNHEY and SMNVEV (reference sequence). Unmatched junction bases numbered 14, after V lost 6 bases and J lost 3 bases.

The chain combines TRBV6-4 with TRBJ1-2; D perhaps matches TRBD1 (6 bases). Trimming pared 3 bases from V and 4 bases from J, leaving 18 bases between. Per germline, CDR1 MRHNA and CDR2 SNTAGT. The CDR3 is made up of 16 amino acids. The CDR3 loop is CASSESWGRNIYGYTF. CDR3 nucleotide sequence: TGTGCCAGCAGTGAGTCATGGGGGCGGAACATCTATGGCTACACCTTC.